This T cell receptor beta chain was recorded in a study of T cells in Graves' hyperthyroidism and ophthalmopathy. Whole-study results and caveats: Ophthalmopathy and stable hyperthyroidism were told apart by a 13 V-J model. Ophthalmopathy, as predicted by the model, came a median around 6 months after the prediction.

RNA transcripts served as the template for amplifying TCR beta CDR3 regions. With the HTBI primer set, the TCR CDR3 went through a first round of RT-PCR. From the multiplex PCR reads, TCRdb called clonotypes with MiXCR, one entry per CDR3 protein. In the table there are 500,000 to 600,000 distinct CDR3 sequences, approximately 20% of which are singletons. The germline V gene has CDR1 SQVTM and CDR2 ANQGSEA. Trimming took 7 bases from V and 2 from J, leaving 8 bases between them. This CDR3 is built from 12 residues. A word on this clonotype: The antigen remains unidentified.

This chain uses TRBV29-1 with TRBJ1-4; no definite D call. The clonotype comes from a man aged 35-49 years with Graves' ophthalmopathy. Sequencing was carried out using blood. The CDR3 DNA reads as TGCAGCGCGGCAGTCACTAATGAAAAACTGTTTTTT. Translation: CSAAVTNEKLFF.